The following is a T cell receptor (beta chain) sequence with its context. Its antigen is currently unknown. This sample is part of a study of OX40 agonist ivuxolimab in advanced cancers. The wider study: Dose-escalation patients were diagnosed with hepatocellular carcinoma, melanoma, renal cell cancer or head and neck cancer.

General observations from the study: Among T cells, CD8+ cells averaged more expanded clones than CD4+ cells. The CD4+ and CD8+ T cells in the blood had expanded clonally by week 6 at 0.1 to 3.0 mg/kg.

Sequencing was performed with immunoSEQ multiplex PCR; in TCRdb, only in-frame clones are kept and a portion is missing. Of more than 45,000 clones listed, about four fifths are singletons. Germline V gene sequence: CDR1 SGHVS, CDR2 FNYEAQ. The CDR3 covers 15 residues. The V segment lost 5 bases and the J segment 8 bases; nucleotides outside the gene matches: 6. Sampled blood was obtained at baseline, cycle 4 day 1, and cycle 7 day 1. The clonotype was recovered from an adult with an advanced solid tumor such as melanoma, head and neck, liver or kidney cancer. The source material was CD4+ or CD8+ T cells sorted from blood, sampled in a trial of the OX40 agonist ivuxolimab. The chain is built from TRBV7-6 and TRBJ1-6; 10 bases fit TRBD1. Here the CDR3 DNA reads TGTGCCAGCAGCCCGAGGACAGGGGGGCATTCACCCCTCCACTTT. Residues: CASSPRTGGHSPLHF.